The clone carrying this T cell receptor beta chain has more than one count but fewer than ten. The antigen is not known. From germline, CDR1 is GTSNPN and CDR2 SVGIG (reference sequence). With V trimmed by 4 bases and J by 3 bases, 4 bases remained unmatched. The CDR3 contains 13 residues. Treatment specified: oral pan-JAK inhibitor, 5-10 mg twice daily. Investigators sorted PBMCs to obtain both CD4+ and CD8+ T cells. This entry belongs to a study of CD8+ T cells in alopecia areata. Study results and limitations: Higher clonality than in normal scalp was seen in lesional scalp, especially alopecia totalis/universalis.

Reverse transcription of extracted RNA yielded cDNA, which provided the sequencing template. TCRdb keeps only in-frame clones here, not all; method: immunoSEQ multiplex PCR. The repertoire includes around 210,000 clones, less than 65% of them detected once, and 4.2% sits in the top ten. Sample: CD4+ T cells sorted from blood, taken at week 4, from a patient treated with tofacitinib. The TCR sequence derives from a human donor with alopecia areata. V gene TRBV30 combines with J gene TRBJ2-7, with 9 bases fitting TRBD1. CDR3 amino acids: CAWKWGQGYEQYF. In nucleotides, the CDR3 is TGTGCCTGGAAGTGGGGACAGGGCTACGAGCAGTACTTC.